This T cell receptor (beta chain) emerged from a study of blood T cell repertoires in COVID-19. The wider study: Samples came from the United States, Italy and Spain, spanning acute and convalescent COVID-19.

The CDR3 consists of 14 residues. V was pared by 6 bases and J by 3 bases, with 4 bases of the junction left unmatched. Germline assignment: CDR1 MGHDK and CDR2 SYGVNS. Sequencing was performed with immunoSEQ multiplex PCR; in TCRdb, only in-frame clones are kept and a portion is missing. The table lists about 62,000 clones, roughly 72% of them singletons. The chain recombines TRBV25-1 with TRBJ1-4; 7 nucleotides line up with TRBD1. The sequenced sample consisted of peripheral blood. This clonotype originated in a woman aged 50 to 60 with active or convalescent COVID-19. The CDR3: CASRGDSSNEKLFF. The CDR3 coding sequence is TGTGCCAGCAGGGGGGACAGCTCTAATGAAAAACTGTTTTTT.